This T cell receptor (beta chain) was found in a study of Graves' ophthalmopathy and Graves' hyperthyroidism. As for the study in general: Peripheral blood was gathered at the point of initial diagnosis, before any treatment started.

Hyperthyroidism was classified as stable if no ophthalmopathy occurred within 18 months of follow-up. Hyperthyroidism patients, all newly diagnosed, had under 2 months' duration and ages of 18 to 65. A roughly 9.3 ml volume of fresh peripheral blood provided the PBMCs. RNA transcripts were the template, and TCR beta CDR3 regions were amplified from them. The workflow started with a first-round RT-PCR run with HTBI primers and then moved on to a second-round multiplex PCR. Each CDR3 protein is one row after TCRdb ran MiXCR on the multiplex PCR reads. The sample holds 400,000 or so distinct CDR3 sequences, about a sixth seen once. Germline assignment: CDR1 MNHEY and CDR2 SMNVEV (reference sequence). The CDR3 consists of 14 residues. The V and J ends lost 5 bases and 5 bases, in that order; junction bases with no gene match: 8. This clonotype was counted ten times or more.

This TCR came from an adult woman with stable Graves' hyperthyroidism. Specimen: peripheral blood. The chain joins TRBV27 to TRBJ2-7; 8 bases fit TRBD1. CDR3 region: CASSLIDRGHEQYF. CDR3 DNA sequence: TGTGCCAGCAGTCTCATCGACAGGGGCCACGAGCAGTACTTC.